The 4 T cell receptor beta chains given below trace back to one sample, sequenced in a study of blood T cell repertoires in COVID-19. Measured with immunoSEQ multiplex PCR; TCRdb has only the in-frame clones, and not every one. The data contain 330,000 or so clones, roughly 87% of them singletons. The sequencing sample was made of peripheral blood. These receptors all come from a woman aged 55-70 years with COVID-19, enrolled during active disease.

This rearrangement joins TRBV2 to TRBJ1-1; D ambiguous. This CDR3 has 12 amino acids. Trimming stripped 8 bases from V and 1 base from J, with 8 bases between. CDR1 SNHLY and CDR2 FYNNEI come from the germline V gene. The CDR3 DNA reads TGTGCCAGCTCTAACGCGAACACTGAAGCTTTCTTT. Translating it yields CASSNANTEAFF. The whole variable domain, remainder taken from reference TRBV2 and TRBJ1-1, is EPEVTQTPSHQVTQMGQEVILRCVPISNHLYFYWYRQILGQKVEFLVSFYNNEISEKSEIFDDQFSVERPDGSNFTLKIRSTKLEDSAMYFCASSNANTEAFFGQGTRLTVV.

In DNA, the CDR3 is TGTGCCAGCAGCCAGAGGGCCCCTGAGCAGTTCTTC. The encoded protein is CASSQRAPEQFF. The gene calls are TRBV5-4 and TRBJ2-1; weak D call: TRBD2 (5 bases). The CDR3 sequence is 12 residues long. Trimming took off 4 bases at V and 9 bases at J, with 11 bases between the two ends. The germline V gene has CDR1 SGHNT and CDR2 YYREEE (reference sequence). Looking up the rest from reference TRBV5-4 and TRBJ2-1 gives the full variable domain: ETGVTQSPTHLIKTRGQQVTLRCSSQSGHNTVSWYQQALGQGPQFIFQYYREEENGRGNFPPRFSGLQFPNYSSELNVNALELDDSALYLCASSQRAPEQFFGPGTRLTVL.

The CDR3 bases are TGTGCCAGCCTCACCGGACTAGCGGGGGAAGAGACCCAGTACTTC. This codes for CASLTGLAGEETQYF. The gene calls are TRBV3-1 (or the pseudogene TRBV3-2) and TRBJ2-5; 13 bases agree with TRBD2. The V segment lost 8 bases and the J segment 3 bases; nucleotides outside the gene matches: 6. The CDR3 has 15 residues. The germline V gene encodes CDR1 LGHDT and CDR2 YNNKEL (reference sequence).

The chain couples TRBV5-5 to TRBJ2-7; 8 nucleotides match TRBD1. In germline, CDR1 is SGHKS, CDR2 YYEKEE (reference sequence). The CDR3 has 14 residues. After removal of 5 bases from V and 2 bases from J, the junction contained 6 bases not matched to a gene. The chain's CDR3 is CASREQGGAYEQYF. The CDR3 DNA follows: TGTGCCAGCAGGGAACAGGGGGGTGCCTACGAGCAGTACTTC.